Below, 28 T cell receptor beta chains from the same sample are listed, as sequenced in a study of blood T cell repertoires in COVID-19 (dated by TCRdb to 2019 to 2021). Libraries were made using the immunoSEQ multiplex PCR assay. TCRdb mirrors the immuneACCESS table, restricted to in-frame sequences. Some clones are absent from its copies; in checked studies, under half trace to an unresolved V gene, and the reason for the others is unknown. A total of about 69,000 clones appear in this sample, 75% to 95% of them only once. Clones ranked in the top ten supply 5% to 6.5% of the sample. The sample consisted of peripheral blood. The receptors here all came from a woman under 30 with acute or convalescent COVID-19.

The gene calls are TRBV4-1 and TRBJ2-7, with D perhaps TRBD2 (6 bases). The CDR3 is 16 amino acids. Looked up from germline, CDR1 is MGHRA and CDR2 is YSYEKL. V was clipped by 3 bases and J by 6 bases, with 21 bases between them. The CDR3, as DNA: TGCGCCAGCAGCCAGGGGACCTTCGGCGGGAAGGTCGAGCAGTACTTC. Translated, it gives CASSQGTFGGKVEQYF.

The chain carries TRBV7-9 and TRBJ2-2; D not resolved. Germline CDR1 SEHNR, CDR2 FQNEAQ (reference sequence). The CDR3 loop spans 16 amino acids. V lost 0 bases and J lost 4, with 12 bases in between. The DNA for the CDR3 is TGTGCCAGCAGCTTAGCGTTGAACAGACGCACCGGGGAGCTGTTTTTT. Translated, it gives CASSLALNRRTGELFF.

CDR3 in DNA: TGTGCCAGCAGTAAAGCAGGGGGCTATAATTCACCCCTCCACTTT. Residues: CASSKAGGYNSPLHF. This chain uses TRBV5-4 with TRBJ1-6; 7 bases line up with TRBD1. Germline CDR1 is SGHNT and CDR2 is YYREEE (reference sequence). After removal of 5 bases from V and 3 bases from J, the junction contained 5 bases not matched to a gene. The CDR3 covers 15 residues.

The V call is TRBV19, the J call TRBJ1-2; D unresolved. The germline V gene encodes CDR1 LNHDA and CDR2 SQIVND (reference sequence). The CDR3 loop spans 14 amino acids. V lost 6 bases, J lost 3 bases, and 14 bases lay in between. The CDR3 sequence: CASRADPADYGYTF. Here the CDR3 DNA reads TGTGCCAGTAGAGCCGACCCGGCGGACTATGGCTACACCTTC.

This clone was seen only once. The chain combines TRBV30 with TRBJ1-4; 7 bases map to TRBD1. Germline V lookup: CDR1 GTSNPN, CDR2 SVGIG (reference sequence). V dropped 5 bases and J dropped 8; count of bases not matched to a gene: 8. There are 13 residues in the CDR3. The CDR3 sequence is CAWSRDSREKLFF. CDR3 coding DNA: TGTGCCTGGTCCCGGGACAGCCGCGAAAAACTGTTTTTT. Combining the CDR3 with reference TRBV30 and TRBJ1-4 gives the whole variable domain SQTIHQWPATLVQPVGSPLSLECTVEGTSNPNLYWYRQAAGRGLQLLFYSVGIGQISSEVPQNLSASRPQDRQFILSSKKLLLSDSGFYLCAWSRDSREKLFFGSGTQLSVL.

The genes are TRBV27 and TRBJ2-1, with TRBD2 matching over 8 bases. Germline CDR1 MNHEY, CDR2 SMNVEV (reference sequence). The CDR3 contains 16 residues. The V and J ends lost 6 bases and 6 bases, in that order; junction bases with no gene match: 13. DNA of the CDR3: TGTGCCAGCAGGCCCGCGGGAGGCGGGAGTCTCAATGAGCAGTTCTTC. It yields the protein CASRPAGGGSLNEQFF.

The chain combines TRBV12-3 or TRBV12-4 with TRBJ1-1; unclear D gene. The CDR3 covers 13 residues. V was cut by 3 bases and J by 0 bases, with 5 bases left in between. CDR3 protein: CASSFQVNTEAFF. DNA for the CDR3: TGTGCCAGCAGTTTCCAGGTGAACACTGAAGCTTTCTTT.

CDR3 loop: CASSLWSPGTGVESEAFF. The CDR3 DNA reads TGTGCCAGCAGCTTGTGGAGTCCCGGGACAGGGGTCGAAAGTGAAGCTTTCTTT. V and J are TRBV7-9 and TRBJ1-1; 10 nucleotides line up with TRBD1. Per germline, CDR1 SEHNR and CDR2 FQNEAQ (reference sequence). Trimming at V came to 3 bases and at J to 7 bases, leaving 17 bases not matched to a gene. The CDR3 is 18 residues long.

V usage is TRBV6-2 or TRBV6-3 and J usage is TRBJ2-7; 9 nucleotides match TRBD2. Germline CDR1 MNHEY, CDR2 SVGEGT. V dropped 5 bases and J dropped 6; count of bases not matched to a gene: 11. The CDR3 is 15 residues long. Written as DNA, the CDR3 is TGTGCCAGCAGTCTGACTAGCGGCTTGAGGGGCGAGCAGTACTTC. Amino acid sequence: CASSLTSGLRGEQYF.

This chain uses TRBV7-8 with TRBJ1-1; 9 bases map to TRBD1. CDR3 length: 14 residues. V gave up 1 base and J gave up 6 bases; unmatched junction bases: 3. Per germline, CDR1 SGHVS and CDR2 FQNEAQ. Written as DNA, the CDR3 is TGTGCCAGCAGCTTAGACAGGGGGCCGGCTGAAGCTTTCTTT. Protein: CASSLDRGPAEAFF. The variable domain in full, completed from reference TRBV7-8 and TRBJ1-1, reads GAGVSQSPRYKVAKRGQDVALRCDPISGHVSLFWYQQALGQGPEFLTYFQNEAQLDKSGLPSDRFFAERPEGSVSTLKIQRTQQEDSAVYLCASSLDRGPAEAFFGQGTRLTVV.

V and J are TRBV19 and TRBJ1-6; 8 bases are a match to TRBD1. CDR1 is LNHDA, CDR2 SQIVND, per germline (reference sequence). The CDR3 runs to 15 residues. The V and J ends lost 6 bases and 7 bases, in that order; junction bases with no gene match: 8. The CDR3 bases are TGTGCCAGTAGCCCGACTGGGACAGGCAATTCACCCCTCCACTTT. Encoded protein: CASSPTGTGNSPLHF.

The gene calls are TRBV7-8 and TRBJ2-7, with 8 bases matching TRBD1. The germline V gene encodes CDR1 SGHVS and CDR2 FQNEAQ. The CDR3 spans 15 residues. V shed 1 base, J shed 4 bases, and the junction held 6 bases outside the gene matches. CDR3 sequence reads: CASSLVQGARYEQYF. The CDR3, as DNA: TGTGCCAGCAGCTTAGTGCAGGGGGCGCGGTACGAGCAGTACTTC. Combining the CDR3 with reference TRBV7-8 and TRBJ2-7 gives the whole variable domain GAGVSQSPRYKVAKRGQDVALRCDPISGHVSLFWYQQALGQGPEFLTYFQNEAQLDKSGLPSDRFFAERPEGSVSTLKIQRTQQEDSAVYLCASSLVQGARYEQYFGPGTRLTVT.

This clone has just one count. This chain joins TRBV30 and TRBJ2-7, with 10 bases lining up with TRBD1. Looked up from germline, CDR1 is GTSNPN and CDR2 is SVGIG (reference sequence). This CDR3 is 14 amino acids long. V shed 2 bases, J shed 9 bases, and the junction held 10 bases outside the gene matches. The DNA of the CDR3 is TGTGCCTGGAGTCTAGGGACAGGGGACCAGGTGCAGTACTTC. This encodes CAWSLGTGDQVQYF.

J is TRBJ2-5 and V is TRBV7-9, with 7 bases that match TRBD1. This CDR3 is built from 15 residues. Trimming removed 5 bases from V and 2 bases from J; junction bases left unmatched: 8. CDR1 is SEHNR, CDR2 FQNEAQ, per germline (reference sequence). CDR3 amino acids: CASSIGTVRQETQYF. In DNA form, the CDR3 reads TGTGCCAGCAGCATAGGGACAGTCCGACAAGAGACCCAGTACTTC.

CDR3 sequence reads: CASSLVWTGVNNEQFF. The CDR3, as DNA: TGTGCCAGCAGCTTAGTGTGGACAGGGGTAAACAATGAGCAGTTCTTC. The chain has TRBV7-9 and TRBJ2-1; 9 bases agree with TRBD1. The J segment lost 5 bases and the V segment lost 1 base, leaving 6 bases of the junction unmatched. CDR1 is SEHNR and CDR2 is FQNEAQ in the germline V gene (reference sequence). The CDR3 is made up of 16 amino acids.

The chain is built from TRBV14 and TRBJ2-3, with D hard to call. CDR1 is SGHDN and CDR2 is FVKESK in the germline V gene. The CDR3 has 15 residues. Trimming stripped 4 bases from V and 3 bases from J, with 14 bases between. The CDR3 DNA is TGTGCCAGCAGCCGTCAATTGGTTGAGACAGATACGCAGTATTTT. This gives the protein CASSRQLVETDTQYF.

The chain couples TRBV6-1 to TRBJ2-5; the D gene is possibly TRBD1 (5 bases). V was clipped by 2 bases and J by 9 bases, with 10 bases between them. The CDR3 sequence is 12 residues long. Germline loops: CDR1 MNHNS, CDR2 SASEGT. The CDR3 protein is CASSEQGLAQYF. The CDR3, as DNA: TGTGCCAGCAGTGAACAGGGTTTGGCCCAGTACTTC.

CDR3 protein: CAWIQGSGALSGANVLTF. The CDR3 region has the DNA TGTGCCTGGATCCAGGGTTCAGGGGCCCTCTCTGGGGCCAACGTCCTGACTTTC. The chain recombines TRBV30 with TRBJ2-6; maybe TRBD1 (6 bases). The CDR3 consists of 18 residues. Trimming stripped 4 bases from V and 0 bases from J, with 19 bases between. Germline V lookup: CDR1 GTSNPN, CDR2 SVGIG (reference sequence). The full variable domain, rest sourced from reference TRBV30 and TRBJ2-6, is SQTIHQWPATLVQPVGSPLSLECTVEGTSNPNLYWYRQAAGRGLQLLFYSVGIGQISSEVPQNLSASRPQDRQFILSSKKLLLSDSGFYLCAWIQGSGALSGANVLTFGAGSRLTVL.

The table lists this clone with a count of one. The rearrangement uses TRBV13 and TRBJ2-3; 9 nucleotides line up with TRBD2. Germline CDR1 and CDR2: PRHDT and FYEKMQ (reference sequence). This CDR3 contains 17 residues. With V trimmed by 3 bases and J by 2 bases, 9 bases remained unmatched. The CDR3: CASSLYRTSEFTDTQYF. Written as DNA, the CDR3 is TGTGCCAGCAGCTTGTACCGGACTAGCGAGTTCACAGATACGCAGTATTTT.

In DNA form, the CDR3 reads TGCAGCGTTGCTCGGGACAGGGGTTCGAGTAATGAGCAGTTCTTC. Translation gives CSVARDRGSSNEQFF. The chain employs TRBV29-1 and TRBJ2-1; 10 bases are shared with TRBD1. The trim removed 4 bases at V and 7 bases at J, leaving 10 bases unmatched. The CDR3 spans 15 residues. CDR1 is SQVTM, CDR2 ANQGSEA, per germline.

The chain employs TRBV7-9 and TRBJ1-5, with 7 bases aligning to TRBD1. With V trimmed by 1 base and J by 6 bases, 6 bases remained unmatched. Germline V lookup: CDR1 SEHNR, CDR2 FQNEAQ (reference sequence). This CDR3 contains 15 residues. CDR3 DNA sequence: TGTGCCAGCAGCTTAGGAACAGGGGTTTTTCAGCCCCAGCATTTT. Encoded protein: CASSLGTGVFQPQHF.

The chain is built from TRBV12-3 or TRBV12-4 and TRBJ1-1; D not certain. CDR3 length equals 13 residues. V lost 5 bases to trimming and J lost 2 bases, with 9 bases between them. The CDR3: CASSPPTNTEAFF. The CDR3 region has the DNA TGTGCCAGCAGTCCCCCGACAAACACTGAAGCTTTCTTT.

J is TRBJ1-3 and V is TRBV7-9, with D perhaps TRBD1 (5 bases). The CDR3 consists of 15 residues. The ends were cut back, 8 bases at V and 2 bases at J, with 16 bases in the middle. CDR1 and CDR2 from the germline V gene are SEHNR and FQNEAQ (reference sequence). The CDR3, as DNA: TGTGCCAGCTTGGGTACGGGGGAGGCTGGAAACACCATATATTTT. It encodes CASLGTGEAGNTIYF. Drawing the rest from reference TRBV7-9 and TRBJ1-3, the complete variable domain is DTGVSQNPRHKITKRGQNVTFRCDPISEHNRLYWYRQTLGQGPEFLTYFQNEAQLEKSRLLSDRFSAERPKGSFSTLEIQRTEQGDSAMYLCASLGTGEAGNTIYFGEGSWLTVV.

The rearrangement links TRBV16 to TRBJ2-3; 8 bases fit TRBD2. With V trimmed by 0 bases and J by 4 bases, 12 bases remained unmatched. Germline CDR1 reads KGHSY; CDR2 reads FQNENV. The CDR3 is 18 amino acids. For the CDR3, the DNA is TGTGCCAGCAGCCAATCCGGGAGGGCCGGTCCCTTCTCAGATACGCAGTATTTT. Protein product: CASSQSGRAGPFSDTQYF.

The chain couples TRBV5-1 to TRBJ1-2, with D perhaps TRBD1 (5 bases). The CDR3 is made up of 14 amino acids. CDR1 is SGHRS, CDR2 YFSETQ, per germline. V lost 1 base and J lost 2, with 9 bases in between. Here the CDR3 DNA reads TGCGCCAGCAGCTTGTCGGGGGAGAACTATGGCTACACCTTC. Translated, it gives CASSLSGENYGYTF.

The rearrangement joins TRBV5-5 to TRBJ1-1, with D possibly matching TRBD1 (6 bases). Trimming took off 2 bases at V and 4 bases at J, with 12 bases between the two ends. The CDR3 runs to 14 residues. In germline, CDR1 is SGHKS, CDR2 YYEKEE (reference sequence). The CDR3 region is CASSFRGASTEAFF. The CDR3 DNA sequence: TGTGCCAGCAGCTTCAGGGGCGCGAGCACTGAAGCTTTCTTT.

The V call is TRBV7-2, the J call TRBJ1-2; D may be TRBD1 (6 bases). Germline V gene sequence: CDR1 SGHTA, CDR2 FQGNSA. Trimming took 1 base from V and 4 from J, leaving 13 bases between them. CDR3 size: 15 residues. CDR3 DNA: TGTGCCAGCAGCTTAGTCGGCCGGGACATCTATGGCTACACCTTC. Amino acid sequence: CASSLVGRDIYGYTF.

This rearrangement joins TRBV2 to TRBJ1-6, with 11 bases lining up with TRBD1. There are 18 residues in the CDR3. CDR1 and CDR2 from the germline V gene are SNHLY and FYNNEI. The trim removed 5 bases at V and 3 bases at J, leaving 9 bases unmatched. DNA for the CDR3: TGTGCCAGCAGTAAAAGACCGGGACAGGGGGACTATAATTCACCCCTCCACTTT. Its protein is CASSKRPGQGDYNSPLHF.